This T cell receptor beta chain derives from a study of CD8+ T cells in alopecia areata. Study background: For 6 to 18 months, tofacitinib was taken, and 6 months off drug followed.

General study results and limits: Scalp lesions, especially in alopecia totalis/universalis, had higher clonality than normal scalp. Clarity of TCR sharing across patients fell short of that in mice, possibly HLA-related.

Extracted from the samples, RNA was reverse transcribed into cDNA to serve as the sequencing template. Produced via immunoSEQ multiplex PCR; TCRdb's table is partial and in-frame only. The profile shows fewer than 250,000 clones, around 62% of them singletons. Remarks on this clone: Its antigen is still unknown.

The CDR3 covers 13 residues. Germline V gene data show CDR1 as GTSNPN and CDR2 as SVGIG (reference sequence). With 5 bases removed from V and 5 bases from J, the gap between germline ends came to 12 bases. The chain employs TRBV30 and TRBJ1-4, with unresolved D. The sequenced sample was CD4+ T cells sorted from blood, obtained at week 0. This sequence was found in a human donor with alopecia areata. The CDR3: CAWAGLSNEKLFF. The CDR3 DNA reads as TGTGCCTGGGCCGGCCTCTCAAATGAAAAACTGTTTTTT.